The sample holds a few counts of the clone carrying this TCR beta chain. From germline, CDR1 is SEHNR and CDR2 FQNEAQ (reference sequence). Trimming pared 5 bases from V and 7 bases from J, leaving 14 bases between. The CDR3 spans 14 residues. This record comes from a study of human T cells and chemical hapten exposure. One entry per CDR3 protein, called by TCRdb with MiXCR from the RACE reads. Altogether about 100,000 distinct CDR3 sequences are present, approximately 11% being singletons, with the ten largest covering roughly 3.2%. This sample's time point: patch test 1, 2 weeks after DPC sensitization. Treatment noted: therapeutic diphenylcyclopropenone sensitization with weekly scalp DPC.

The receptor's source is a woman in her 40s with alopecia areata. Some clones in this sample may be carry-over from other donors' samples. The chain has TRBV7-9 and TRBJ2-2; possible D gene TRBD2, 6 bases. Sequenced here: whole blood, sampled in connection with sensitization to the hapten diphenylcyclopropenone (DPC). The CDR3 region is CASSSRPGGGELFF. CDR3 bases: TGTGCCAGCAGCAGCCGTCCCGGGGGCGGGGAGCTGTTTTTT.